Listed below are T cell receptor beta chains from one sample, sequenced in a study of OX40 agonist ivuxolimab in advanced cancers. Assay: immunoSEQ multiplex PCR; the TCRdb copy retains only in-frame clones and omits some. The table shows around 85,000 clones, with less than 95% occurring only once. Material: CD4+ or CD8+ T cells sorted from blood, obtained in a trial of the OX40 agonist ivuxolimab. The source of these receptors is an adult with an advanced solid tumor such as melanoma, head and neck, liver or kidney cancer. CDR3s include the opening cysteine and the closing phenylalanine or tryptophan. Fields, in order: J gene, D gene, V gene, clone size, CDR3 DNA, CDR3 protein. D genes are given only for firm matches. Part of the rows lack a size; the others show once, few, many or a class for expanded clones.

TRBJ1-5	-	TRBV2	-	TGTGCCAGCAGTGAGGGGGTTGTAAGCAATCAGCCCCAGCATTTT	CASSEGVVSNQPQHF
TRBJ2-3	TRBD2	TRBV7-2	-	TGTGCCAGCAGCTTACGGCTAGCGGGCCCGGGGGATACGCAGTATTTT	CASSLRLAGPGDTQYF
TRBJ1-1	-	TRBV25-1	-	TGTGCCAGCAGTGTGGAGGAGACAGTTGTGGGCACTGAAGCTTTCTTT	CASSVEETVVGTEAFF
TRBJ1-6	-	TRBV4-3	once	TGCGCCAGCAGCCAATCGACGGAGCAGAATTCACCCCTCCACTTT	CASSQSTEQNSPLHF
TRBJ1-1	-	TRBV29-1	once	TGCAGCGTTGAAACAGGGAGTTTGGGGACTGAAGCTTTCTTT	CSVETGSLGTEAFF
TRBJ2-5	-	TRBV6-6	-	TGTGCCAGCAGTTACTCGGTCGACCCCCAAGAGACCCAGTACTTC	CASSYSVDPQETQYF
TRBJ2-7	-	TRBV11-2	-	TGTGCCAGCAGCTTAGATCCGGCAGGCTACGAGCAGTACTTC	CASSLDPAGYEQYF
TRBJ1-5	-	TRBV6-6	-	TGTGCCAGCAGTTATTCAGCAACGAGGCGCAATCAGCCCCAGCATTTT	CASSYSATRRNQPQHF
TRBJ1-3	TRBD1	TRBV4-3	-	TGCGCCAGCAGCCGGGACAGGGAGGGCTCTGGAAACACCATATATTTT	CASSRDREGSGNTIYF
TRBJ2-1	-	TRBV7-8	-	TGTGCCAGCAGCTTAGTAGCGAGCTCCTACAATGAGCAGTTCTTC	CASSLVASSYNEQFF
TRBJ2-1	-	TRBV28	-	TGTGCCAGCAGTGCCGACGGGAGTGGCGAGCAGTTCTTC	CASSADGSGEQFF
TRBJ2-2	TRBD1	TRBV7-2	-	TGTGCCAGCAGCTTATTGGCAGGGGGCTCCGGGGAGCTGTTTTTT	CASSLLAGGSGELFF
TRBJ1-1	-	TRBV19	-	TGTGCCAGTAGAAACAGCATGAACACTGAAGCTTTCTTT	CASRNSMNTEAFF
TRBJ2-4	-	TRBV4-1	-	TGCGCCAGCAGCCAAGATTACGCCAGAACAAGGGATCCGACCAAAGCCAAAAACATTCAGTACTTC	CASSQDYARTRDPTKAKNIQYF
TRBJ2-2	-	TRBV27	-	TGTGCCAGCAGTTCCGTTTACGGGTCCGGGACTTCGGGCACCGGGGAGCTGTTTTTT	CASSSVYGSGTSGTGELFF
TRBJ1-1	-	TRBV7-2	-	TGTGCCAGCAGCGTCCGATACACTGAAGCTTTCTTT	CASSVRYTEAFF
TRBJ1-6	-	TRBV27	-	TGTGCCAGCACCCCAGGTAGGGGATCGGGTTCACCCCTCCACTTT	CASTPGRGSGSPLHF
TRBJ2-6	TRBD1	TRBV29-1	-	TGCAGCGACCGGGACAGGGGGATCGAGGTACTCCCGAGCGGGGCCAACGTCCTGACTTTC	CSDRDRGIEVLPSGANVLTF
TRBJ1-2	-	TRBV27	-	TGTGCCAGCAGTTTATCGGGGGCTAACTATGGCTACACCTTC	CASSLSGANYGYTF
TRBJ2-5	-	TRBV5-6	-	TGTGCCAGCAGCTTGGACGGGGAGACCCAGTACTTC	CASSLDGETQYF
TRBJ2-5	-	TRBV30	-	TGTGCCTGGAGTGTCGGTGAGACCCAGTACTTC	CAWSVGETQYF
TRBJ2-5	TRBD1	TRBV30	-	TGTGCCTGGAATGAGGGACAGGGATATATGGAGACCCAGTACTTC	CAWNEGQGYMETQYF
TRBJ1-2	-	TRBV7-9	-	TGTGCCAGCAGCTTAGGGACAGCGGGGGGACGAGGCTACACCTTC	CASSLGTAGGRGYTF
TRBJ2-1	-	TRBV7-3	-	TGTGCCAGCAGCTTAGGCGGGTTAGGAAATGAGCAGTTCTTC	CASSLGGLGNEQFF
TRBJ1-2	TRBD1	TRBV28	once	TGTGCCAGCAGTTTCGGGACAGGAGGCTACACCTTC	CASSFGTGGYTF
TRBJ1-1	-	TRBV19	-	TGTGCCAGTAGGACCCGGACAGAAACTCCGAACACTGAAGCTTTCTTT	CASRTRTETPNTEAFF
TRBJ2-6	TRBD1	TRBV28	once	TGTGCCAGCAGTCCCCGTAAAAGGACAGGGGATGGGGCCAACGTCCTGACTTTC	CASSPRKRTGDGANVLTF
TRBJ2-3	TRBD2	TRBV6-1	-	TGTGCCAGCAGTGCAGCGCGGCGGGGGGGCACAGATACGCAGTATTTT	CASSAARRGGTDTQYF
TRBJ1-4	-	TRBV4-1	-	TGCGCCAGTAAGCATGAAAAACTGTTTTTT	CASKHEKLFF
TRBJ2-1	-	TRBV27	-	TGTGCCAGCAGTTCCAACTATTTGGACCACAATGAGCAGTTCTTC	CASSSNYLDHNEQFF
TRBJ1-1	-	TRBV5-1	-	TGCGCCAGCAGCTTGATACAGGGAGCCCCTCAGGCTGAAGCTTTCTTT	CASSLIQGAPQAEAFF
TRBJ2-3	-	TRBV4-2	-	TGTGCCAGCAGCCAAGAGACGGGGGCTGAGGTGGATACGCAGTATTTT	CASSQETGAEVDTQYF
TRBJ1-1	-	TRBV7-3	-	TGTGCCAGCAGCTTATACCCCTTGGAGGGGAACACTGAAGCTTTCTTT	CASSLYPLEGNTEAFF
TRBJ2-2	-	TRBV7-9	-	TGTGCCAGCAGCGTAACCGGGGACCGTCCCGGGGAGCTGTTTTTT	CASSVTGDRPGELFF
TRBJ2-1	-	TRBV6-1	-	TGTGCCAGCAGTGAAGCACGGGGGGCCGTATCCTACAATGAGCAGTTCTTC	CASSEARGAVSYNEQFF
TRBJ1-2	-	TRBV21-1	-	TGTGCCAGCAGCAAAATAAGTGGGGAGACAGGCGGCTATGGCTACACCTTC	CASSKISGETGGYGYTF
TRBJ1-2	-	TRBV4-2	-	TGTGCCAGCAGCTCCGCCCGGGCTCGAGGGGGCTACACCTTC	CASSSARARGGYTF
TRBJ2-1	TRBD2	TRBV5-6	-	TGTGCCAGCAGCTGGGGGGGCAATGAGCAGTTCTTC	CASSWGGNEQFF
TRBJ2-7	-	TRBV7-9	-	TGTGCCAGCAGTCTCACCTACGAGCAGTACTTC	CASSLTYEQYF
TRBJ1-5	-	TRBV7-9	-	TGTGCCAGCAGCTTAGTTGGGTTAGGACAGCCCCAGCATTTT	CASSLVGLGQPQHF
TRBJ1-5	-	TRBV4-2	-	TGTGCCAGCAGCGCGGGACTGGGGGCGGAGGGCAATCAGCCCCAGCATTTT	CASSAGLGAEGNQPQHF
TRBJ1-6	-	TRBV28	-	TGTGCCAGCAGTTTGCTCGCAGGGTTAGGGAACTCCTATAATTCACCCCTCCACTTT	CASSLLAGLGNSYNSPLHF
TRBJ1-2	-	TRBV27	-	TGTGCCAGCTTGGGCGTATTCGGCTACACCTTC	CASLGVFGYTF
TRBJ1-5	-	TRBV6-5	few	TGTGCCAGCAGCTCCGATGGATATCAGCCCCAGCATTTT	CASSSDGYQPQHF
TRBJ2-2	-	TRBV10-3	-	TGTGCCATCCGCGGTCTACAGTCCGGGGAGCTGTTTTTT	CAIRGLQSGELFF
TRBJ1-5	-	TRBV15	-	TGTGCCACCAGCTCAGGGAGGTGGAATTTAGGCAATCAGCCCCAGCATTTT	CATSSGRWNLGNQPQHF
TRBJ2-3	-	TRBV18	-	TGTGCCAGCTCACCACCTTCCAGCACAGATACGCAGTATTTT	CASSPPSSTDTQYF
TRBJ2-1	-	TRBV11-2	-	TGTGCCAGCAGTTCGGGGCCGTTCTCCTACAATGAGCAGTTCTTC	CASSSGPFSYNEQFF